This T cell receptor beta chain is drawn from a study of blood T cell repertoires in COVID-19 (dated by TCRdb to about 2020). About the study as a whole: Samples covering the acute and convalescent phases of COVID-19 were provided by collaborators in the United States, Italy and Spain. The prospective study material was composed of cDNA or gDNA derived from T cells, B-cell-depleted T cells, or PBMCs. The dataset comprised deeply sampled blood TCRbeta repertoires from subjects exposed to, actively infected with, or recovered from COVID-19. A freely available public database, intended as a resource for researchers studying the immune response to SARS-CoV-2, is where the repertoires were released. The samples were drawn from two sources: the first 160 participants of the ongoing ImmuneRACE study, and 1,200 or so subjects contributed by 6 global collaborators. Nearly every sample came with metadata listing a de-identified subject ID, COVID-19 status, age in years and sex. HLA class I and class II types, where available, came from metadata supplied by the sample provider rather than from assay-based typing. Beyond this particular receptor, the publication reports: The quantity of clinical and demographic metadata differed by source and by participant and was supplied without curation.

Sequences LNHDA (CDR1) and SQIVND (CDR2) are obtained from the germline V gene (reference sequence). CDR3 length: 15 amino acids, cysteine to phenylalanine. Kept here is only the CDR3 DNA, which spans 45 bases and is read in frame from base 1. The junction shows trimming of 3 bases on V and 1 base on J, plus 12 bases between the germline ends. Participants in the prospective study were aged roughly 18 to 90 years, lived in 20 to 25 United States geographic areas, and enrolled through a virtual design. Cohort assignment in the prospective study relied on participant-reported clinical history from a screening survey and a study questionnaire. ImmuneRACE Cohort 3 recovered participants were defined by two consecutive negative NP/OP PCR tests, healthcare professional clearance, or symptom resolution. In the prospective study, mobile phlebotomists collected whole blood, serum and a nasopharyngeal or oropharyngeal swab from each participant. Additional blood draws and questionnaires over a 2-month period could optionally be provided by prospective study participants. Before DNA extraction, prospective study blood samples were shipped either frozen or at room temperature.

About this clone itself: There is no known antigen for this receptor. Base qualities are not at hand, and no much larger clone is one base apart.

TCRbeta CDR3 regions were amplified from genomic DNA using the immunoSEQ Assay, a bias-controlled multiplex PCR. Per the original workflow: The number of nucleated cells in each sample was estimated from the amplification of reference gene primers within the assay. To quantify the absolute abundance of each unique TCRbeta CDR3 rearrangement, sequence reads were collapsed and filtered. For each sample, productive Simpson clonality was calculated as the square root of Simpson's diversity index over productive rearrangements. Held by TCRdb, this immuneACCESS table contains in-frame sequences only and omits some clones. Under half of the omission traces to an unresolved V gene where checked; the cause of the rest is unknown. That table gives V, J and clone size, and the DNA gave D and trimming. For this sample there are 250,000 to 350,000 clones; around 85% appear just once. Clones ranked in the top ten supply approximately 6% of the sample.

The V and J segments used are TRBV19 and TRBJ1-2; 5 matching bases give a weak D call of TRBD1. The specimen sequenced was PBMCs or T cells enriched from blood (not recorded which). The source of this sequence is a woman between 35 and 50 years old who had recovered from COVID-19. The CDR3 protein is CASSMPGILNYGYTF. The nucleotide sequence is given as TGTGCCAGTAGTATGCCAGGGATCCTTAACTATGGCTACACCTTC.